This T cell receptor beta chain was sequenced for a study of tumor-infiltrating lymphocytes in primary liver carcinoma. Study overall: Patients included men and women of 30 to 69 years.

Study outcomes and limitations: Tumors and blood were compared for top-250-clone fraction, and tumors had the significantly higher value (p = 0.039). Since the samples were bulk and unsorted, the CD4+ and CD8+ repertoires were not compared.

V was cut by 4 bases and J by 0 bases, with 15 bases left in between. Germline assignment: CDR1 MGHRA and CDR2 YSYEKL. The CDR3 extends over 16 amino acids. Using a constant-region primer together with ProtoScript II reverse transcriptase, TCR beta cDNA was made from 500 to 650 ng of total RNA. Slightly modified ARM-PCR served as the procedure for the TCR beta libraries. These libraries came from three rounds of nested multiplex PCR. Researchers ran the first two PCR rounds for around 10 cycles each with TRBV1-TRBV30 forward primers and a C-beta reverse primer. TCRdb reprocessed the multiplex PCR reads via MiXCR and lists one record per CDR3 protein. The sample includes about 330,000 distinct CDR3 sequences, about 61% seen only once; the top ten take 5% to 6.5%. Germline DNA was also extracted, and blood RNA derived from unsorted whole blood. Patients were chronically HBV-infected and treatment-naive.

The sample holds one count of this clonotype. What it recognizes is unknown. This chain joins TRBV4-1 and TRBJ1-1; a possible D gene is TRBD1 (6 bases). What was sequenced was peripheral blood. The receptor was derived from a man aged 40-49 years with primary liver carcinoma and hepatitis B virus infection. In nucleotides, the CDR3 is TGCGCCAGCAGCCCAGACCGACAGGCCCTGAACACTGAAGCTTTCTTT. Its translation is CASSPDRQALNTEAFF.